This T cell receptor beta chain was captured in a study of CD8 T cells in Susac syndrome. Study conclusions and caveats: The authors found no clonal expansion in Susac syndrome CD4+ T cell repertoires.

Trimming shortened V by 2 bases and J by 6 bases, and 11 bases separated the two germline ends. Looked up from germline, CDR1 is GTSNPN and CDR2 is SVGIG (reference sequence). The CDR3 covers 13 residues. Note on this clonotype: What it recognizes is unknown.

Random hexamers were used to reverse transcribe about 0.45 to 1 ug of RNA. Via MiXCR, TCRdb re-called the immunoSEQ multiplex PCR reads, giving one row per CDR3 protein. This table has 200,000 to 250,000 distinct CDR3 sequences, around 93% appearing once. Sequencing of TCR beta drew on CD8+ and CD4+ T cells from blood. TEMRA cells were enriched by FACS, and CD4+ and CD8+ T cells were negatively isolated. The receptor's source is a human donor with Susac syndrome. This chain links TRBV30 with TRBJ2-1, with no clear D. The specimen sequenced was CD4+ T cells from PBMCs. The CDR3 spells CAWSIRLVNEQFF. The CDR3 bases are TGTGCCTGGAGTATACGACTTGTCAATGAGCAGTTCTTC.